This T cell receptor beta chain came from a study of blood T cell repertoires in COVID-19. Overall study context: Specimens from acute and convalescent COVID-19 originated in the United States, Italy and Spain.

Cohort placement rested on clinical history that participants reported themselves. The CDR3 contains 14 residues. CDR1 is LGHDT and CDR2 is YNNKEL in the germline V gene (reference sequence). V gave up 1 base and J gave up 1 base, with 5 bases separating them. TCRdb keeps only in-frame clones here, not all; method: immunoSEQ multiplex PCR. The table shows about 350,000 clones, with more than 75% occurring only once. The V gene is TRBV3-1 (or the pseudogene TRBV3-2), the J gene TRBJ1-3; perhaps TRBD1 as D (5 bases). Material: PBMCs or T cells enriched from blood (not recorded which). This TCR was recovered from a woman aged 25 to 39 who had recovered from COVID-19. For the CDR3, the DNA is TGTGCCAGCAGCCAAGGACAGTCTGGAAACACCATATATTTT. As protein: CASSQGQSGNTIYF.